This T cell receptor beta chain was retrieved from a study of response to subunit inactivated influenza vaccine. The CDR3 spans 14 residues. The germline V gene encodes CDR1 SEHNR and CDR2 FQNEAQ (reference sequence). Trimming removed 4 bases from V and 3 bases from J; junction bases left unmatched: 3. A single record per CDR3 protein comes from TCRdb applying MiXCR to the RT-PCR reads. The sample has about 780,000 distinct CDR3 sequences, roughly 20% seen once. The sequence was collected from a man aged 45-65 years who received an inactivated influenza vaccine. This specimen was PBMCs from blood, taken 4 to 6 days after vaccination. The chain uses TRBV7-9 and TRBJ2-7; 10 bases are a match to TRBD1. CDR3 coding DNA: TGTGCCAGCAGCTCAGGACAGGGGGACTACGAGCAGTACTTC. Protein product: CASSSGQGDYEQYF.